This passage covers 26 T cell receptor beta chains from one sample sequenced in a study of Ad26.COV2.S vaccination and SARS-CoV-2 variants. The treatment here: around 19 received Ad26.COV2.S at low or high dose, single or two shots; about 5 received placebo; per-sample allocation not given. The samples date from day 63 after the first vaccine or placebo injection. Repertoires were generated with immunoSEQ multiplex PCR, while TCRdb's copy carries only in-frame clones and drops some. The sample holds about 440,000 clones, less than 95% seen once. The sample was peripheral blood, taken in a trial of Ad26.COV2.S vaccine versus placebo. The source of these receptors is a person aged 18-65 years who received the Ad26.COV2.S COVID-19 vaccine or a placebo.

The chain combines TRBV27 with TRBJ1-6; no clear D. V gave up 5 bases and J gave up 10 bases, with 15 bases separating them. Germline lookup yields CDR1 MNHEY and CDR2 SMNVEV (reference sequence). This CDR3 comprises 14 residues. The CDR3 DNA sequence: TGTGCCAGCAGTCCCAAGCGTAGTGGATCACCCCTCCACTTT. Its translation is CASSPKRSGSPLHF.

The CDR3 region is CASSRSGRRETQYF. CDR3 DNA: TGTGCCAGCAGCCGTAGCGGGAGGAGGGAGACCCAGTACTTC. The chain links TRBV6-5 to TRBJ2-5, with 10 bases aligning to TRBD2. The germline gives CDR1 MNHEY, CDR2 SVGAGI. The CDR3 consists of 14 residues. The trim removed 6 bases at V and 5 bases at J, leaving 6 bases unmatched.

This sequence joins TRBV9 and TRBJ2-3; 10 nucleotides line up with TRBD2. Germline loops: CDR1 SGDLS, CDR2 YYNGEE. The CDR3 covers 16 residues. Trimming cost V 3 bases and J 4 bases; bases outside gene matches: 8. The CDR3 DNA reads TGTGCCAGCAGCGCTAAGCGGGAGGGCCCATCAGATACGCAGTATTTT. Translating gives CASSAKREGPSDTQYF.

This clone was observed once. This chain joins TRBV18 and TRBJ2-2; 9 bases fit TRBD1. This CDR3 comprises 22 residues. The V gene end was trimmed by 6 bases and the J gene end by 2 bases; junction bases not matched to a gene: 25. Germline CDR1 reads KGHSH; CDR2 reads LQKENI. The CDR3 bases are TGTGCCAGCTCCCACCAAGACATGTACTTTAGGGGACAGGGTGAAAACACCGGGGAGCTGTTTTTT. Translation gives CASSHQDMYFRGQGENTGELFF.

V gene TRBV15 combines with J gene TRBJ1-3, with TRBD1 identical over 12 bases. This CDR3 region has 15 residues. V dropped 8 bases and J dropped 5; count of bases not matched to a gene: 7. The V gene's germline CDR1 is LNHNV and CDR2 YYDKDF (reference sequence). In DNA form, the CDR3 reads TGTGCCACCGGCCGGGACAGGGGGCCAAGAAACACCATATATTTT. It translates to CATGRDRGPRNTIYF.

The V gene is TRBV12-3 or TRBV12-4, the J gene TRBJ2-1; TRBD2 might be the D (6 bases). Trimming removed 2 bases at V and 10 bases at J, with 12 bases between. CDR3 length: 13 amino acids. The CDR3 coding sequence is TGTGCCAGCAGTTTAATAGCTAGCGCAGAGCAGTTCTTC. Protein: CASSLIASAEQFF.

The CDR3 region is CSVEEGDYEQYF. The CDR3 DNA reads as TGCAGCGTTGAAGAGGGGGACTACGAGCAGTACTTC. The gene calls are TRBV29-1 and TRBJ2-7; either TRBD1 or TRBD2 may supply D (5 bases each). Germline CDR1 reads SQVTM; CDR2 reads ANQGSEA. Trimming took 0 bases from V and 3 from J, leaving 6 bases between them. This CDR3 is built from 12 residues.

The J gene is TRBJ1-2, the V gene TRBV7-2; 8 bases are shared with TRBD1. This CDR3 region has 15 residues. Germline loops: CDR1 SGHTA, CDR2 FQGNSA. V shed 5 bases, J shed 8 bases, and the junction held 13 bases outside the gene matches. The CDR3 DNA reads as TGTGCCAGCAGCGCCGGGGGACAGGTCCTGTGGGGCTACACCTTC. This sequence encodes CASSAGGQVLWGYTF.

V and J are TRBV7-3 and TRBJ2-7; a possible D gene is TRBD2 (6 bases). CDR3 length equals 14 residues. The germline gives CDR1 SGHTA, CDR2 FQGTGA. Trimming took 5 bases from V and 5 from J, leaving 16 bases between them. The CDR3 protein is CASSPSEGHHEQYF. The CDR3 bases are TGTGCCAGCAGCCCCTCGGAGGGCCACCACGAGCAGTACTTC.

The V and J genes are TRBV28 and TRBJ2-3; D is unresolved. The germline gives CDR1 MDHEN, CDR2 SYDVKM. The CDR3 covers 13 residues. Trimming left V 4 bases short and J 3 bases short, with 8 bases between. This CDR3 is CASSSPDTDTQYF. The CDR3 DNA sequence: TGTGCCAGCAGTTCTCCGGATACAGATACGCAGTATTTT.

The chain carries TRBV9 and TRBJ2-2, with D perhaps TRBD2 (5 bases). Germline CDR1 reads SGDLS; CDR2 reads YYNGEE. Deletions cut 2 bases from V and 6 bases from J, with 11 bases between. This CDR3 comprises 14 residues. In DNA, the CDR3 is TGTGCCAGCAGCGTGGGAGCTTCGGCCGGGGAGCTGTTTTTT. Its translation is CASSVGASAGELFF.

The chain couples TRBV4-3 to TRBJ2-1; no reliable D call. The germline CDR1 and CDR2 sequences are LGHNA and YSLEER. The CDR3 spans 16 residues. V lost 5 bases to trimming and J lost 3 bases, with 17 bases between them. This chain's CDR3 is CASSLSAQVVYNEQFF. In DNA, the CDR3 is TGCGCCAGCAGCTTAAGTGCGCAGGTTGTCTACAATGAGCAGTTCTTC.

About this clone itself: At one of its ends the junction is not consistent with the germline gene, which may arise from a read error. This rearrangement joins TRBV7-7 to TRBJ2-2; maybe TRBD1 (6 bases). The CDR3 contains 17 residues. CDR1 and CDR2 from the germline V gene are SSHAT and FNYEAQ (reference sequence). The CDR3 coding sequence is TGTGCTAGCAGCTCATCCAGGGGACCCTCGGGCACCGGGGAGCTGTTTTTT. Its protein product is CASSSSRGPSGTGELFF.

This chain uses TRBV9 with TRBJ1-2, with TRBD1 matching 8 bases. CDR3 size: 15 residues. Germline V gene data show CDR1 as SGDLS and CDR2 as YYNGEE. Trimming removed 2 bases from V and 7 bases from J; junction bases left unmatched: 10. The CDR3 DNA follows: TGTGCCAGCAGCGTGACCGCCGACCAGGGGGCTGGCTACACCTTC. Translation gives CASSVTADQGAGYTF.

V gene TRBV27 combines with J gene TRBJ2-7, with 10 bases lining up with TRBD2. The junction had 11 bases not matched to a gene; V was cut back by 3 bases and J by 3 bases. Per the germline V gene, CDR1 is MNHEY and CDR2 is SMNVEV (reference sequence). The CDR3 consists of 17 residues. The CDR3 DNA sequence: TGTGCCAGCAGTTTTAGGACTAGCGGACGCCCGATCTACGAGCAGTACTTC. This gives the protein CASSFRTSGRPIYEQYF.

The chain uses TRBV28 and TRBJ2-1, with D maybe TRBD2 (6 bases). With 4 bases removed from V and 7 bases from J, the gap between germline ends came to 17 bases. The CDR3 is 15 residues long. Per germline, CDR1 MDHEN and CDR2 SYDVKM. CDR3 sequence reads: CASSSRESSLNEQFF. DNA of the CDR3: TGTGCCAGCAGTTCACGGGAGTCCTCTTTAAATGAGCAGTTCTTC. Full variable domain (rest looked up from reference TRBV28 and TRBJ2-1): DVKVTQSSRYLVKRTGEKVFLECVQDMDHENMFWYRQDPGLGLRLIYFSYDVKMKEKGDIPEGYSVSREKKERFSLILESASTNQTSMYLCASSSRESSLNEQFFGPGTRLTVL.

J is TRBJ2-1 and V is TRBV5-8; 11 nucleotides line up with TRBD2. J was trimmed by 4 bases and V by 4 bases; bases with no gene match: 7. CDR1 and CDR2 from the germline V gene are SGHTS and YDEGEE. This CDR3 is 16 amino acids long. The CDR3 nucleotides are TGTGCCAGCAGCCCTCCTGGACTAGCGGGTTACAATGAGCAGTTCTTC. It translates to CASSPPGLAGYNEQFF.

V usage is TRBV5-1 and J usage is TRBJ2-2, with TRBD2 identical over 10 bases. Germline assignment: CDR1 SGHRS and CDR2 YFSETQ. The CDR3 covers 16 residues. J gave up 2 bases and V 5 bases, and 6 bases lay outside the gene matches. The CDR3 sequence is CASRQGLAENTGELFF. The CDR3 DNA reads as TGCGCCAGCAGGCAAGGACTAGCGGAAAACACCGGGGAGCTGTTTTTT.

The chain links TRBV2 to TRBJ2-1, with D possibly being TRBD1 (5 bases). Trimming removed 7 bases from V and 2 bases from J, with 15 bases in between. The CDR3 loop spans 15 amino acids. Germline V gene sequence: CDR1 SNHLY, CDR2 FYNNEI. CDR3 region: CASKPRGTAYNEQFF. CDR3 bases: TGTGCCAGCAAACCTAGGGGAACTGCCTACAATGAGCAGTTCTTC.

The chain uses TRBV28 and TRBJ2-3; TRBD1 might be the D (5 bases). From germline, CDR1 is MDHEN and CDR2 SYDVKM. V was trimmed by 5 bases and J by 0 bases, leaving 15 bases between them. The length of the CDR3 is 16 residues. CDR3 loop: CASSLYTGFSTDTQYF. CDR3 coding DNA: TGTGCCAGCAGTCTATACACAGGATTTAGCACAGATACGCAGTATTTT.

The CDR3 nucleotides read TGTGCCAGCAGCTTTGGATTAAGGCGGCCTACCGGGGAGCTGTTTTTT. Amino acids: CASSFGLRRPTGELFF. The V and J genes are TRBV11-2 and TRBJ2-2; D unresolved. V dropped 3 bases and J dropped 5 bases, with 16 bases sitting between them. The CDR3 runs 16 residues. Germline assignment: CDR1 SGHAT and CDR2 FQNNGV. The full variable domain, its missing parts supplied by reference TRBV11-2 and TRBJ2-2, is EAGVAQSPRYKIIEKRQSVAFWCNPISGHATLYWYQQILGQGPKLLIQFQNNGVVDDSQLPKDRFSAERLKGVDSTLKIQPAKLEDSAVYLCASSFGLRRPTGELFFGEGSRLTVL.

As concerns this clone: At the DNA level, this CDR3 is encoded by other sequences in the same sample as well. J is TRBJ2-2 and V is TRBV9; no definite D call. Germline V CDR1 and CDR2: SGDLS, YYNGEE. This CDR3 has 13 residues. Deletions cut 0 bases from V and 4 bases from J, with 4 bases between. The CDR3 DNA is TGTGCCAGCAGCGTAGGGGGCACCGGGGAGCTGTTTTTT. This encodes CASSVGGTGELFF.

This chain connects TRBV19 to TRBJ2-7; TRBD1 might be the D (5 bases). The length of the CDR3 is 13 residues. Germline values: CDR1 LNHDA, CDR2 SQIVND (reference sequence). The V gene lost 4 bases and the J gene lost 3 bases, with 10 bases spanning the gap. The CDR3 DNA is TGTGCCAGTAGTACCCAAAGGGGCTACGAGCAGTACTTC. Its translation: CASSTQRGYEQYF.

J is TRBJ2-2 and V is TRBV7-6, with a possible D match to TRBD1 (6 bases). Trimming cost V 7 bases and J 7 bases, with 16 bases left between them. Germline lookup yields CDR1 SGHVS and CDR2 FNYEAQ. The CDR3 sequence is 14 residues long. The CDR3 loop is CASILGQIDGELFF. The CDR3 nucleotides read TGTGCCAGCATCCTCGGACAGATTGACGGGGAGCTGTTTTTT.

V and J are TRBV13 and TRBJ1-1, with D uncertain. Trimming removed 0 bases at V and 0 bases at J, with 8 bases between. This CDR3 region has 15 residues. Germline V gene data show CDR1 as PRHDT and CDR2 as FYEKMQ (reference sequence). CDR3 sequence (DNA): TGTGCCAGCAGCTTAGGGCGGTCTATGAACACTGAAGCTTTCTTT. Its translation is CASSLGRSMNTEAFF.

This chain joins TRBV5-5 and TRBJ1-1, with TRBD1 identical over 9 bases. Germline loops: CDR1 SGHKS, CDR2 YYEKEE (reference sequence). CDR3 size: 15 residues. After removal of 4 bases from V and 2 bases from J, the junction contained 6 bases not matched to a gene. The CDR3 region has the DNA TGTGCCAGCAGCACCCGGGACAGGGAAAACACTGAAGCTTTCTTT. It translates to CASSTRDRENTEAFF.